Listed below are T cell receptor beta chains from one sample, sequenced in a study of shared clonotypes between healthy human individuals. Repertoires were generated with immunoSEQ multiplex PCR, while TCRdb's copy carries only in-frame clones and drops some. Here the sample spans around 980,000 clones, about 84% being singletons. The specimen sequenced was memory CD4+ T cells from PBMCs. The receptor set was obtained from a man between 18 and 35 years old in good health. Some clones in this sample may be carry-over from other donors' samples. Both conserved end residues are part of each CDR3. The D gene is left open where the match is weak. Some rows have no size entry. The others give once, few or many, or a class for an expanded clone.

D gene	J gene	V gene	clone size	CDR3 DNA	CDR3 protein
TRBD1	TRBJ1-5	TRBV5-1	NA	TGCGCCAGCAGCTTGGGGACAGGTCCAAATCAGCCCCAGCATTTT	CASSLGTGPNQPQHF
TRBD1	TRBJ1-1	TRBV10-3	once	TGTGCCATCACCAAACAGGGGGCGGGGGTTCTTGGCTCGAACACTGAAGCTTTCTTT	CAITKQGAGVLGSNTEAFF
TRBD1	TRBJ1-1	TRBV5-1	NA	TGCGCCAGCAGAGTCGGGACAGGTGGGAACACTGAAGCTTTCTTT	CASRVGTGGNTEAFF
NA	TRBJ2-5	TRBV5-1	NA	TGCGCCAGCAGCTTGGTGTACCAAGAGACCCAGTACTTC	CASSLVYQETQYF
NA	TRBJ1-1	TRBV19	NA	TGTGCCAGTAGTATAGCGCGGGACGGCACTGAAGCTTTCTTT	CASSIARDGTEAFF
NA	TRBJ1-4	TRBV19	NA	TGTGCCAGTAGTATTCGGGGGTTTAGTGAAAAACTGTTTTTT	CASSIRGFSEKLFF
TRBD1	TRBJ2-3	TRBV19	NA	TGTGCCAGTAGTAACAGGGGGACAGATACGCAGTATTTT	CASSNRGTDTQYF
NA	TRBJ1-4	TRBV4-2	NA	TGTGCCAGCAGCCAAGAGGGTTGGCTAGCTGAAAAACTGTTTTTT	CASSQEGWLAEKLFF
NA	TRBJ1-5	TRBV6-1	NA	TGTGCCAGCAGTGTGGCAGGGTTTGGGAGCAATCAGCCCCAGCATTTT	CASSVAGFGSNQPQHF
NA	TRBJ1-4	TRBV5-5	NA	TGTGCCAGCAGTGCCGGACAGATAAATGAAAAACTGTTTTTT	CASSAGQINEKLFF
NA	TRBJ1-5	TRBV11-2	once	TGTGCCAGCAGCTTAGGTTTCAATCAGCCCCAGCATTTT	CASSLGFNQPQHF
TRBD2	TRBJ2-3	TRBV4-1	NA	TGCGCCAGCAGTCCTTCCGGGACTAGCGGAGGCACAGATACGCAGTATTTT	CASSPSGTSGGTDTQYF
TRBD1	TRBJ2-4	TRBV6-1	NA	TGTGCCAGCAGTGTCTCCGGGACAGGGCTAGCCAAAAACATTCAGTACTTC	CASSVSGTGLAKNIQYF
TRBD1	TRBJ2-7	TRBV28	NA	TGTGCCAGCAGTTTAATTCAGGGGGCCGCCTACGAGCAGTACTTC	CASSLIQGAAYEQYF
NA	TRBJ2-5	TRBV19	NA	TGTGCCAGTAGTATAGATGGCTTAGGAGAGACCCAGTACTTC	CASSIDGLGETQYF
TRBD1	TRBJ2-3	TRBV25-1	once	TGTGCCAGCAGCGATGGGACAGGGGGCGCGATAGATACGCAGTATTTT	CASSDGTGGAIDTQYF
NA	TRBJ2-1	TRBV15	NA	TGTGCCACCTCGCGAGGGTACAATGAGCAGTTCTTC	CATSRGYNEQFF
TRBD2	TRBJ2-2	TRBV7-9	NA	TGTGCCAGCAGCTTAGGACTAGCGGGAAGCGGGGAGCTGTTTTTT	CASSLGLAGSGELFF
TRBD1	TRBJ1-6	TRBV5-1	NA	TGCGCCAGCAGCTCTGGGACAGCGCGAAGTCCAGTGCCCCACTTT	CASSSGTARSPVPHF
NA	TRBJ2-7	TRBV19	NA	TGTGCCAGTAGTCCCCAGACCGGCTACGAGCAGTACTTC	CASSPQTGYEQYF
NA	TRBJ2-5	TRBV10-3	NA	TGTGCCATAGGCGAGGTCCAAGAGACCCAGTACTTC	CAIGEVQETQYF
NA	TRBJ2-3	TRBV5-1	NA	TGCGCCAGCAGCTTGTCCTCGGGGCGCACAGATACGCAGTATTTT	CASSLSSGRTDTQYF
TRBD1	TRBJ2-1	TRBV28	NA	TGTGCCAGCAGTCTTGGGACAGGGATCAATGAGCAGTTCTTC	CASSLGTGINEQFF
TRBD1	TRBJ2-1	TRBV5-4	NA	TGTGCCAGCAGCTTCGGACAGGCTCCGGGTGAGCAGTTCTTC	CASSFGQAPGEQFF
NA	TRBJ2-5	TRBV2	NA	TGTGCCAGCAGCAAAACTTCCGGGGTGGAGGAGACCCAGTACTTC	CASSKTSGVEETQYF
NA	TRBJ2-3	TRBV11-2	NA	TGTGCCAGCAGCCTCTGGACACTTAGTTCCCACACAGATACGCAGTATTTT	CASSLWTLSSHTDTQYF
NA	TRBJ2-2	TRBV5-3	NA	TGTGCCAGAAGCCCCCTAAAGCCCGGCGGGGAGCTGTTTTTT	CARSPLKPGGELFF
NA	TRBJ1-2	TRBV11-2	NA	TGTGCCAGCAGCTTAGAGGGGGCTGGCTATGGCTACACCTTC	CASSLEGAGYGYTF
NA	TRBJ1-4	TRBV20-1	once	TGCAGTGCTGCCTCCTACGAGAAACTGTTTTTT	CSAASYEKLFF